The rows below give T cell receptor beta chains drawn from one sample of a study of Graves' ophthalmopathy and Graves' hyperthyroidism. TCRdb ran MiXCR on the multiplex PCR reads and lists one entry per CDR3 protein. The table records 1 million to 1.3 million distinct CDR3 sequences, around a third of them present only once. The sample was peripheral blood or thyroid tissue (not recorded which). These receptors came from an adult man with Graves' hyperthyroidism. Both conserved end residues are part of each CDR3. Each record gives: CDR3 DNA, CDR3 protein, D gene, V gene, J gene, clone size. The D gene is left open where the match is weak. Rows give clone size only sometimes, using once, few, many, or a class for an expanded clone.

DNA: TGTGCCAGCAGTTCCACCATAGGGGGAAAAGGTGAAGCTTTCTTT
CDR3: CASSSTIGGKGEAFF
D: -
V: TRBV25-1
J: TRBJ1-1
size: -

DNA: TGTGCCAGCAGCCAAGTGCAGGGACAAGAGACCCAGTACTTC
CDR3: CASSQVQGQETQYF
D: -
V: TRBV14
J: TRBJ2-5
size: many

DNA: TGTGCCTGGAGTTCCGGACAGGGCAATTCACCCCTCCACTTT
CDR3: CAWSSGQGNSPLHF
D: TRBD1
V: TRBV30
J: TRBJ1-6
size: -

DNA: TGTGCCAGCAGCAGGAACAGTTTCGCCGGGGAGCTGTTTTTT
CDR3: CASSRNSFAGELFF
D: -
V: TRBV11-2
J: TRBJ2-2
size: -

DNA: TGTGCCAGCAGGATTTCGGACAGGGTTAGTCAGCCCCAGCATTTT
CDR3: CASRISDRVSQPQHF
D: TRBD1
V: TRBV12-3/TRBV12-4
J: TRBJ1-5
size: -

DNA: TGTGCCAGCAGCAGCACGGGGGGGCCAGGCGAGCAGTACTTC
CDR3: CASSSTGGPGEQYF
D: TRBD2
V: TRBV7-9
J: TRBJ2-7
size: -

DNA: TGTGCCAGCAGCTTATCCCAGGGAAACACCATATATTTT
CDR3: CASSLSQGNTIYF
D: -
V: TRBV11-2
J: TRBJ1-3
size: many

DNA: TGTGCCAGCAGCTTAGGATCGGGGTCTAGCAATCAGCCCCAGCATTTT
CDR3: CASSLGSGSSNQPQHF
D: -
V: TRBV7-9
J: TRBJ1-5
size: many

DNA: TGCAGCGTTTTCTTCAGGGCGGGAGGGCCCCAAGAGACCCAGTACTTC
CDR3: CSVFFRAGGPQETQYF
D: TRBD2
V: TRBV29-1
J: TRBJ2-5
size: few

DNA: TGTGCCAGCAGCTTAAGTTCGGTCAGTTTCACAGATACGCAGTATTTT
CDR3: CASSLSSVSFTDTQYF
D: -
V: TRBV7-7
J: TRBJ2-3
size: few

DNA: TGTGCCAGCCGAAGCGTCAAGGGCATGAGCACTGAAGCTTTCTTT
CDR3: CASRSVKGMSTEAFF
D: -
V: TRBV7-9
J: TRBJ1-1
size: -

DNA: TGTGCCAGCAGCTTAGGGACAGGGGACAGTCTTTTAAACTATGGCTACACCTTC
CDR3: CASSLGTGDSLLNYGYTF
D: TRBD1
V: TRBV7-8
J: TRBJ1-2
size: -

DNA: TGTGCCAGCAGTGGAAGTGGGGGGCAGCCCCAGCATTTT
CDR3: CASSGSGGQPQHF
D: -
V: TRBV2
J: TRBJ1-5
size: few

DNA: TGTGCCAGCAGAAGAACACCGGGACTAGCGGATTACGAGCAGTACTTC
CDR3: CASRRTPGLADYEQYF
D: TRBD2
V: TRBV6-5
J: TRBJ2-7
size: -

DNA: TGTGCCAGCAGCGTAGCGCCGGTGGAAGAGACCCAGTACTTC
CDR3: CASSVAPVEETQYF
D: -
V: TRBV9
J: TRBJ2-5
size: many

DNA: TGTGCCAGCAGCACGCAGGGTATCGATAATTCACCCCTCCACTTT
CDR3: CASSTQGIDNSPLHF
D: -
V: TRBV5-5
J: TRBJ1-6
size: -

DNA: TGTGCCACCAGCAGAGGGGGTTGGGATTCACCCCTCCACTTT
CDR3: CATSRGGWDSPLHF
D: -
V: TRBV15
J: TRBJ1-6
size: many

DNA: TGTGCCAGCAGCTTAGATTCGACGGGTACTGAGACCCAGTACTTC
CDR3: CASSLDSTGTETQYF
D: -
V: TRBV7-9
J: TRBJ2-5
size: -

DNA: TGTGCCAGCAGTCCCGGGACAGGGGAGGCCAACGTCCTGACTTTC
CDR3: CASSPGTGEANVLTF
D: TRBD1
V: TRBV12-3/TRBV12-4
J: TRBJ2-6
size: many

DNA: TGTGCCAGCAGCCAAGGACAGGGGGCGGGCACCTCCTACGAGCAGTACTTC
CDR3: CASSQGQGAGTSYEQYF
D: TRBD1
V: TRBV9
J: TRBJ2-7
size: few

DNA: TGTGCCAGCAGACAGGGGTTACACGAGCAGTACTTC
CDR3: CASRQGLHEQYF
D: TRBD1
V: TRBV6-6
J: TRBJ2-7
size: -

DNA: TGTGCCAGCAGCCCACCTCGGGATCAGCCCCAGCATTTT
CDR3: CASSPPRDQPQHF
D: -
V: TRBV3-1
J: TRBJ1-5
size: few

DNA: TGTGCCAGCAGCTTGGCAGACACCGGTTTGGACTATGGCTACACCTTC
CDR3: CASSLADTGLDYGYTF
D: -
V: TRBV5-5
J: TRBJ1-2
size: -

DNA: TGTGCCAGCAGGTCCGCCCCCGTGGAGACCCAGTACTTC
CDR3: CASRSAPVETQYF
D: -
V: TRBV10-3
J: TRBJ2-5
size: -

DNA: TGTGCCATCAGTGAGTCAGGGACTCGAAACACCATATATTTT
CDR3: CAISESGTRNTIYF
D: -
V: TRBV10-3
J: TRBJ1-3
size: -

DNA: TGTGCCAGCAGACCTACAGGCCCCTCGAACACTGAAGCTTTCTTT
CDR3: CASRPTGPSNTEAFF
D: -
V: TRBV6-2/TRBV6-3
J: TRBJ1-1
size: few